The entry below describes one TCR beta chain. As handled by the study authors: Reference gene primers were amplified, and this amplification served to estimate nucleated cell counts. This table comes from immunoSEQ multiplex PCR, and its TCRdb copy is limited to in-frame clones, with some not included. V and J calls and clone size are given by that table; D and trimming were obtained from the DNA. The table has around 230,000 clones, about four fifths seen once. These data come from a study of blood T cell repertoires in COVID-19. On the study more broadly: Whether acute or convalescent, the COVID-19 samples came from the United States, Italy and Spain. Sample material is recorded as cDNA or gDNA derived from T cells, B-cell-depleted T cells, or PBMCs.

Germline V CDR1 and CDR2: SGHRS, YFSETQ. This CDR3 has 15 amino acids. V lost 4 bases, J lost 8 bases, and 8 bases stayed unmatched. The V call is TRBV5-1, the J call TRBJ1-4; 10 bases map to TRBD1. The clonotype comes from a woman aged 80 or over with acute or convalescent COVID-19. The material sequenced was peripheral blood. In DNA form, the CDR3 reads TGCGCCAGCAGCATAGGGACAGGGGCAAACGAAAAACTGTTTTTT. The encoded protein is CASSIGTGANEKLFF.